The 11 T cell receptor beta chains reported below all come from one sample, sequenced in a study of neurological immune-mediated disorders. TCRdb analysed the 5' RACE reads with MiXCR anew, one entry per CDR3 protein. The sample holds approximately 50,000 distinct CDR3 sequences, around 4% seen once. The sequenced sample was PBMCs. The receptors come from a man aged 60 to 75 with multiple sclerosis.

At least ten counts were recorded for this clonotype. The chain is built from TRBV5-6 and TRBJ2-1; 7 bases fit TRBD2. Germline loops: CDR1 SGHDT, CDR2 YYEEEE. V lost 3 bases, J lost 7 bases, and 13 bases stayed unmatched. This CDR3 contains 16 residues. The CDR3 bases are TGTGCCAGCAGCTGGAGGGTAGCGGGCGTACCTAATGAGCAGTTCTTC. Translation: CASSWRVAGVPNEQFF.

The chain uses TRBV30 and TRBJ2-1; D remains ambiguous. This CDR3 comprises 15 residues. Looked up from germline, CDR1 is GTSNPN and CDR2 is SVGIG (reference sequence). Trimming took 1 base from V and 4 from J, leaving 14 bases between them. CDR3 loop: CAWSGVAGNYNEQFF. DNA for the CDR3: TGTGCCTGGAGTGGGGTAGCCGGCAATTACAATGAGCAGTTCTTC.

Many counts were recorded for this clonotype. This chain joins TRBV6-5 and TRBJ1-3, with D hard to call. CDR3 size: 15 residues. Trimming shortened V by 0 bases and J by 0 bases, and 6 bases separated the two germline ends. Germline CDR1 is MNHEY and CDR2 is SVGAGI. The CDR3 nucleotides read TGTGCCAGCAGTTACTCAAGTACCTCTGGAAACACCATATATTTT. It is translated as CASSYSSTSGNTIYF.

This clonotype was detected ten times or more. The chain uses TRBV20-1 and TRBJ1-1; D uncertain. In germline, CDR1 is DFQATT, CDR2 SNEGSKA (reference sequence). There are 11 residues in the CDR3. The CDR3, as DNA: TGCAGCTTTCCTCGGAACACTGAAGCTTTCTTT. Protein sequence: CSFPRNTEAFF.

This clonotype was found a few times. The chain employs TRBV27 and TRBJ1-1; D not certain. Germline V lookup: CDR1 MNHEY, CDR2 SMNVEV (reference sequence). This CDR3 has 11 residues. Trimming removed 8 bases from V and 7 bases from J, with 11 bases in between. CDR3 coding DNA: TGTGCCAGCGCCCGTCGGGATGAAGCTTTCTTT. The encoded protein is CASARRDEAFF.

The genes are TRBV20-1 and TRBJ2-1; D is uncertain. Trimming cost V 5 bases and J 5 bases, with 10 bases left between them. The CDR3 contains 12 residues. Per germline, CDR1 DFQATT and CDR2 SNEGSKA (reference sequence). Here the CDR3 reads CSAATGNNEQFF. The CDR3, as DNA: TGCAGTGCTGCGACTGGAAACAATGAGCAGTTCTTC.

This clonotype was detected only a few times. V gene TRBV7-9 combines with J gene TRBJ1-5, with a weak D call TRBD1 (5 bases). Looked up from germline, CDR1 is SEHNR and CDR2 is FQNEAQ (reference sequence). This CDR3 contains 14 residues. Between the trimmed V and J ends, which lost 2 bases and 2 bases, there was a span of 7 bases. The CDR3 reads CASSLRDGNQPQHF. The DNA for the CDR3 is TGTGCCAGCAGCTTACGGGACGGCAATCAGCCCCAGCATTTT.

This clonotype was seen ten or more times. This chain links TRBV5-6 with TRBJ2-5; D is possibly TRBD1 or TRBD2 (5 bases each). This CDR3 has 14 residues. The V and J ends lost 4 bases and 0 bases respectively, with 10 bases between them. Germline CDR1 and CDR2: SGHDT and YYEEEE. CDR3 bases: TGTGCCAGCAGCCCCGGGACGAACCAAGAGACCCAGTACTTC. It yields the protein CASSPGTNQETQYF.

In its sample, this clonotype was seen many times. The rearrangement joins TRBV20-1 to TRBJ2-7; D is unresolved. V gave up 6 bases and J gave up 3 bases, with 15 bases separating them. The CDR3 contains 13 residues. CDR1 DFQATT and CDR2 SNEGSKA come from the germline V gene (reference sequence). DNA of the CDR3: TGCAGTGCCGTTCTAGGTATACGCTACGAGCAGTACTTC. Translating gives CSAVLGIRYEQYF.

About this clonotype: With a much larger clone just one base away, this may be a read error. V usage is TRBV20-1 and J usage is TRBJ2-3; 8 positions agree with TRBD2. CDR1 and CDR2 (germline): DFQATT, SNEGSKA (reference sequence). V dropped 3 bases and J dropped 1; count of bases not matched to a gene: 6. The CDR3 length is 15 residues. CDR3: CSARRTSKRTDTQYF. The DNA for the CDR3 is TGCAGTGCTAGGCGGACTAGCAAACGCACAGATACGCAGTATTTT.

This clonotype was recorded at least ten times. The chain recombines TRBV5-6 with TRBJ1-5; D not resolved. The CDR3 has 12 amino acids. Per the germline V gene, CDR1 is SGHDT and CDR2 is YYEEEE. V was clipped by 4 bases and J by 4 bases, with 6 bases between them. The CDR3 region has the DNA TGTGCCAGCAGCCTTCTTAATCAGCCCCAGCATTTT. Its translation: CASSLLNQPQHF. The whole variable domain, remainder taken from reference TRBV5-6 and TRBJ1-5, is DAGVTQSPTHLIKTRGQQVTLRCSPKSGHDTVSWYQQALGQGPQFIFQYYEEEERQRGNFPDRFSGHQFPNYSSELNVNALLLGDSALYLCASSLLNQPQHFGDGTRLSIL.